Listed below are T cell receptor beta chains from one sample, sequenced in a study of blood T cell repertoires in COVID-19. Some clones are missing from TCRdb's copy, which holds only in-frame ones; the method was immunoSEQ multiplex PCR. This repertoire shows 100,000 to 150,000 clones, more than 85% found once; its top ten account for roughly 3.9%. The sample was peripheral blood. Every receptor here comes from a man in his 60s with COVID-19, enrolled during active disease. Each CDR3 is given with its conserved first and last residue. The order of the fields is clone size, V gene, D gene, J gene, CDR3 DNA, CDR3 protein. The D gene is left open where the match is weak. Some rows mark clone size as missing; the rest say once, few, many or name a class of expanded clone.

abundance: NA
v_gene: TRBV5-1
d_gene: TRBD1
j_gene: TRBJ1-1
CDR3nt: TGCGCCAGCAGGTTAGATCCGGGACAGGGGGCCAGGGCTTTCTTT
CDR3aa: CASRLDPGQGARAFF

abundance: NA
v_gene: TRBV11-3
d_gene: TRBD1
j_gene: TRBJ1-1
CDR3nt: TGTGCCAGCAGCCCCGGGACAGGGGAATCAAGTAGGAACACTGAAGCTTTCTTT
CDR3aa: CASSPGTGESSRNTEAFF

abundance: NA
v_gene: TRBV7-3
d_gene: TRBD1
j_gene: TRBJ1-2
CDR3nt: TGTGCCAGCAGCCTCGGGACAGGAGACTATGGCTACACCTTC
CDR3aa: CASSLGTGDYGYTF

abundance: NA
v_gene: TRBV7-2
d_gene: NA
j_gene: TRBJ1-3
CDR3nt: TGTGCCAGCAGCTTAGAGGCCCTAGGGAGCTCTGGAAACACCATATATTTT
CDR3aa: CASSLEALGSSGNTIYF

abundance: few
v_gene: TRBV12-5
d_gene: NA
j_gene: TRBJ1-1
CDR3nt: TGTGCTAGTGGTTTGACTTCCAGCGCACGGTCGAACACTGAAGCTTTCTTT
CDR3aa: CASGLTSSARSNTEAFF

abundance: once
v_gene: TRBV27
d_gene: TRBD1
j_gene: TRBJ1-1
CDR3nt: TGTGCCAGCACTCTACAGGGGACAGGTGAAGCTTTCTTT
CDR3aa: CASTLQGTGEAFF

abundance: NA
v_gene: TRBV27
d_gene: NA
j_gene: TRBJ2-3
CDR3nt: TGTGCCAGCAGCTCCTCCGGGATTATGTATACGCAGTATTTT
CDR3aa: CASSSSGIMYTQYF

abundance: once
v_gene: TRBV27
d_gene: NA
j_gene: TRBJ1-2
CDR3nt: TGTGCCAGCCGAACCTACACAGGCGCTGGCAGGGGCTACACCTTC
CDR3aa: CASRTYTGAGRGYTF

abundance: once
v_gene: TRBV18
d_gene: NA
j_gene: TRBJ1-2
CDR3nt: TGTGCCAGCTCACCGATGGCTCGACAGGCCGACTACTTC
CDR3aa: CASSPMARQADYF

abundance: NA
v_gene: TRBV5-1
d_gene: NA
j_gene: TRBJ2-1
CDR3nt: TGCGCCAGCAGCTTGGACGGGACTCGCTCCTACAATGAGCAGTTCTTC
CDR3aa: CASSLDGTRSYNEQFF

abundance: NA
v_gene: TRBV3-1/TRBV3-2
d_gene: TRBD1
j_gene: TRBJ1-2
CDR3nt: TGTGCCAGCAGCCATAAGGGACAGGGGGCACGATTAGCTAACTATGGCTACACCTTC
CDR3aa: CASSHKGQGARLANYGYTF

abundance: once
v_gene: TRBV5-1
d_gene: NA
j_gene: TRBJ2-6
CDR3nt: TGCGCCAGCAGCGTGACAGGCTCTGGGGCCAACGTCCTGACTTTC
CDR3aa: CASSVTGSGANVLTF

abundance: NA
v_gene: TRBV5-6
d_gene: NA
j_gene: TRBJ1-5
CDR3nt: TGTGCCAGCAGCTTGCACAGAATTAATAGCAATCAGCCCCAGCATTTT
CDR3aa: CASSLHRINSNQPQHF

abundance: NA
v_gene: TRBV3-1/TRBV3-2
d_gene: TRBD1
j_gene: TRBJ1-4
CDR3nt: TGTGCCAGCACCCGACAGGGGATAGGTGAAAAACTGTTTTTT
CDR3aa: CASTRQGIGEKLFF

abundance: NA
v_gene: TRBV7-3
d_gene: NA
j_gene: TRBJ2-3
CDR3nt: TGTGCCAGCAGCCCCCCGGGACAAGGAGGCTATACGCAGTATTTT
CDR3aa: CASSPPGQGGYTQYF

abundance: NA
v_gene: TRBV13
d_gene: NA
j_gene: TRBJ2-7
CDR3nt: TGTGCCAGCAGCCCCGGCACAGGCCTCCCCGGGGGCTCCTACGAGCAGTACTTC
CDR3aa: CASSPGTGLPGGSYEQYF

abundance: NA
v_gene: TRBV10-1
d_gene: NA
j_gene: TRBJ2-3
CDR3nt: TGCGCCAGCAGTGAGTCGATAGGCCAGACTAGCACAGATACGCAGTATTTT
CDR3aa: CASSESIGQTSTDTQYF

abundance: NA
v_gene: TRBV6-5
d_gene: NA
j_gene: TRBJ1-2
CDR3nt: TGTGCCAGCAGTTCCCTACCAGGGGATAATGGCTACACCTTC
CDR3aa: CASSSLPGDNGYTF

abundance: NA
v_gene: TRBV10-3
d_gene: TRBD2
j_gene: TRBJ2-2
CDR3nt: TGTGCCATCAGCGGACTAGCGGGGGGGCGAACCACCGGGGAGCTGTTTTTT
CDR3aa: CAISGLAGGRTTGELFF

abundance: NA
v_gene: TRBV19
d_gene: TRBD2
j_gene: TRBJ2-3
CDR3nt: TGTGCCAGTACCCCCCTAGCGGGGGCTCCCACAGATACGCAGTATTTT
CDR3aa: CASTPLAGAPTDTQYF

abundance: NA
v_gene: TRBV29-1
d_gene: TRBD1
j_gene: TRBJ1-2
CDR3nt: TGCAGCGCGACAGGGAGTAACTATGGCTACACCTTC
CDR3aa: CSATGSNYGYTF

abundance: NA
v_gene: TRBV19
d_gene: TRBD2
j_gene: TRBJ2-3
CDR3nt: TGTGCCAGTAGTAGCGCGGGGGGCACAGATACGCAGTATTTT
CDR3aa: CASSSAGGTDTQYF

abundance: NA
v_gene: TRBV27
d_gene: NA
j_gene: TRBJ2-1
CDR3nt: TGTGCCAGCAGTAAAGAGGGCTACAATGAGCAGTTCTTC
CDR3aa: CASSKEGYNEQFF